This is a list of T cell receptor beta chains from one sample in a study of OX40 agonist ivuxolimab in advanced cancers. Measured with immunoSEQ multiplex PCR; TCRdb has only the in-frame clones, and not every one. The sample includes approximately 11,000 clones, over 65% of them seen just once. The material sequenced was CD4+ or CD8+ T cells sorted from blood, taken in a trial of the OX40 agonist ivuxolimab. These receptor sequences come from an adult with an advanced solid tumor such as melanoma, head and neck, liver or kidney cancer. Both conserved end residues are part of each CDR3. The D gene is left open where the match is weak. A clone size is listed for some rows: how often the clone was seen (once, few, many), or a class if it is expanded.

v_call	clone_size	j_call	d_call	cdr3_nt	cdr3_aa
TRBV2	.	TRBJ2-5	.	TGTGCCAGCCTGGCGATAAACCAAGAGACCCAGTACTTC	CASLAINQETQYF
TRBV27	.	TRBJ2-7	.	TGTGCCAGCCTAGACAAGGTCTCCTACGAGCAGTACTTC	CASLDKVSYEQYF
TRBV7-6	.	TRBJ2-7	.	TGTGCCAGCAAGGATCTTGGCGAGCAGTACTTC	CASKDLGEQYF
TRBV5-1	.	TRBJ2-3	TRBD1	TGCGCCAGCAACGGCAGGGGGCGGGTAGATACGCAGTATTTT	CASNGRGRVDTQYF
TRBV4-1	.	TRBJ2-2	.	TGCGCCAGCAGCCAAGCTCCCTCGAACACCGGGGAGCTGTTTTTT	CASSQAPSNTGELFF
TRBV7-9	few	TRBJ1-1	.	TGTGCCAGCAGCTTAGAGCCTATATCCCACTTGAACACTGAAGCTTTCTTT	CASSLEPISHLNTEAFF
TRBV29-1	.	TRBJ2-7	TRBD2	TGCAGCGTGGCACTAGCGGATACCTACGAGCAGTACTTC	CSVALADTYEQYF
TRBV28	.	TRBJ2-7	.	TGTGCCAGCAGTTTAACTTCCAGGCTAGGGTACGAGCAGTACTTC	CASSLTSRLGYEQYF
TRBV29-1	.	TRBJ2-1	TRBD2	TGCAGCGTCCCCGGGACTAGGGTATACAATGAGCAGTTCTTC	CSVPGTRVYNEQFF
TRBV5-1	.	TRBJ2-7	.	TGCGCCAGCAGCCAGGACTCCGGGCACGAGCAGTACTTC	CASSQDSGHEQYF
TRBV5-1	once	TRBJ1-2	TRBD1	TGCGCCAGCAGCAACCGGGACAGGGGGCCCGGCTATGGCTACACCTTC	CASSNRDRGPGYGYTF
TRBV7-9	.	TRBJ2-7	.	TGTGCCAGCTGTAGGCAGGGTGACGAGCAGTACTTC	CASCRQGDEQYF
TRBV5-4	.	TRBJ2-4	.	TGTGCCAGCAGCCCTCAGAGCGACATTCAGTACTTC	CASSPQSDIQYF
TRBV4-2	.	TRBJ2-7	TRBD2	TGTGCCAGCAGCCAAGTTGCGGGGGTCTACGAGCAGTACTTC	CASSQVAGVYEQYF
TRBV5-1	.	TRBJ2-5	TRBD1	TGCGCCAGCAGCTGGGACAGAGTCGAGGAGCAGTACTTC	CASSWDRVEEQYF